The rows below give T cell receptor beta chains drawn from one sample of a study of vaccination and CD4 T cells after COVID-19. Antigens of these TCRs are unknown. TCRdb reanalysed the PCR reads using MiXCR and keeps one entry per CDR3 protein. In the table there are nearly 20,000 distinct CDR3 sequences, around 42% of which are singletons. The input for sequencing was CD4+ T cells from blood, cultured in vitro, taken after SARS-CoV-2 vaccination. The receptor source for this set is a human donor who had recovered from COVID-19. Each CDR3 is given with its conserved first and last residue. Fields, in order: V gene, clone size, CDR3 protein. Rows give clone size only sometimes, using once, few, many, or a class for an expanded clone.

>TRBV7-2|once
CASSRGGSSSNYGYTF
>TRBV11-1|.
CASSSGTRETDTQYF
>TRBV20-1|.
CSARARGGLIGPHHDTDTQYF
>TRBV20-1|few
CSAIDRGRQPQHF
>TRBV30|.
CACTTGRAEAFF
>TRBV6-1|.
CASSKTQGLAGTGELFF
>TRBV5-1|.
CASSRGQGTNTEAFF
>TRBV4-1|.
CASSPLGGGQQETQYF
>TRBV2|.
CASRPDRDYEQYF
>TRBV19|medium-sized
CASSMRGTGELFF
>TRBV10-3|.
CAISDRSNEQFF
>TRBV6-5|.
CASSLTRDRDYTF
>TRBV6-2/TRBV6-3|few
CASSHTKNTEAFF
>TRBV19|.
CASSDTPGELFF
>TRBV28|.
CASRLSGPNTGELFF
>TRBV7-8|.
CASSLARTSGDQETQYF
>TRBV19|.
CASSPHTGLGAKNIQYF
>TRBV24-1|.
CATSDRTGGTFF
>TRBV6-2/TRBV6-3|few
CASSWTGFSYGYTF
>TRBV19|.
CANRQGNLNYGYTF
>TRBV28|.
CASSFQGRTYEQYF
>TRBV6-5|.
CASSYRGTSGYNEQFF
>TRBV6-1|.
CASSDLKDRQQYF
>TRBV21-1|.
CASSKPTTGLDSPLHF
>TRBV11-2|.
CASSLGYSGNPRHTQYF
>TRBV24-1|few
CATSDNNFGKDGGRAFF
>TRBV4-3|.
CASSQALQGAGSPLHF
>TRBV10-3|.
CAIRRGLTNYGYTF
>TRBV25-1|once
CASSFLLGEKLFF
>TRBV11-2|.
CASSLEGGEKGYTF
>TRBV20-1|few
CSAYIPGQGSYGYTF
>TRBV6-5|.
CASSDSGEKFF
>TRBV6-5|once
CASSYRGGGYTF
>TRBV20-1|few
CSARDPSRGDTGELFF
>TRBV10-3|.
CAISIDSYEDSPLHF
>TRBV6-1|.
CASSVNPPVTGTDTEAFF
>TRBV4-3|.
CASSRGPQTGSPLHF
>TRBV7-2|.
CASSLAGANTEAFF
>TRBV29-1|once
CSVAPMKDTEAFF
>TRBV4-3|.
CASSQDRVSNNQPQHF
>TRBV6-2/TRBV6-3|few
CASSSGGEAFF
>TRBV7-9|.
CASSERTEADGYTF
>TRBV20-1|few
CSARADSYEQYF
>TRBV5-4|.
CASSGGGRGYGYTF
>TRBV20-1|.
CSATNRGRIDTGELFF